This TCR beta chain comes out of a study of patients and donors after allogeneic stem cell transplantation. V was clipped by 5 bases and J by 1 base, with 10 bases between them. Per germline, CDR1 SGHTA and CDR2 FQGNSA. The CDR3 runs 14 residues. TCRdb re-analysed the RT-PCR reads in MiXCR, keeping a single row per CDR3 protein. The profile shows around 150,000 distinct CDR3 sequences, about 36% of them singletons. The chain combines TRBV7-2 with TRBJ2-3; D is unclear. Sequences were obtained from blood, either unsorted or a sorted T cell fraction (not recorded which). The receptor comes from a human donor who was either an allogeneic HSCT recipient or a stem cell or donor lymphocyte infusion donor (not recorded which). It is not recorded whose cells these are; they may come from a transplant donor. The CDR3 loop reads CASSAYEGTDTQYF. The CDR3 coding sequence is TGTGCCAGCAGCGCCTATGAGGGCACAGATACGCAGTATTTT. The complete variable domain, with remaining parts taken from reference TRBV7-2 and TRBJ2-3, reads GAGVSQSPSNKVTEKGKDVELRCDPISGHTALYWYRQSLGQGLEFLIYFQGNSAPDKSGLPSDRFSAERTGGSVSTLTIQRTQQEDSAVYLCASSAYEGTDTQYFGPGTRLTVL.